This T cell receptor beta chain stems from a study of graft-versus-host responses after intestinal transplantation. Study in general: Each of the recipients got a multivisceral, liver-intestinal, or isolated intestinal transplant. Induction using anti-thymocyte globulin, followed by tacrolimus and steroids for 2 to 4 years, was given to all recipients. General study results and limits: Present in recipient marrow, GvH clones included some that appeared first in ileum or blood. Elevated graft-versus-host to host-versus-graft clonal ratios in allografts were recorded for patients with graft-donor T cell macrochimerism.

About this clone itself: Its cognate antigen is unknown.

Libraries were prepared by immunoSEQ multiplex PCR; TCRdb keeps only in-frame clonotypes and omits some of them. The sample shows 99,000 or so clones, just under 95% of them seen only once. The receptor was isolated from a human donor who was the organ donor for an intestinal transplant. The material sequenced was unstimulated CD8+ T cells sorted from spleen or lymph node cells, taken before transplant.

CDR3 in DNA: TGTGCCAGCAGCTTACTAGCGGGGATCCAAGAGACCCAGTACTTC. Residues: CASSLLAGIQETQYF. V is TRBV7-9 and J is TRBJ2-5, with TRBD2 identical over 9 bases. Unmatched junction bases numbered 2, after V lost 2 bases and J lost 1 base. The CDR3 runs to 15 residues. Germline lookup yields CDR1 SEHNR and CDR2 FQNEAQ (reference sequence).